These 29 T cell receptor beta chains originate from one sample sequenced in a study of blood T cell repertoires in COVID-19. Data came from immunoSEQ multiplex PCR; TCRdb stores just in-frame clones and leaves some out. The repertoire holds 200,000 to 250,000 clones, about 88% seen once, with 1.6% in the top ten. Sequencing was performed on PBMCs or T cells enriched from blood (not recorded which). The receptor set was obtained from a woman in her fifties or sixties who had recovered from COVID-19.

The gene calls are TRBV14 and TRBJ2-7, with D unclear. The CDR3 is 15 amino acids. Germline assignment: CDR1 SGHDN and CDR2 FVKESK. Trimming took 0 bases from V and 3 from J, leaving 12 bases between them. The CDR3 sequence: CASSQDPSVGYEQYF. The DNA for the CDR3 is TGTGCCAGCAGCCAAGACCCTAGTGTGGGCTACGAGCAGTACTTC.

The V gene is TRBV20-1, the J gene TRBJ1-4; D unresolved. CDR3 size: 13 residues. V was trimmed by 3 bases and J by 8 bases, leaving 13 bases between them. Germline CDR1 reads DFQATT; CDR2 reads SNEGSKA (reference sequence). The chain's CDR3 is CSASPQSVEKLFF. In nucleotides, the CDR3 is TGCAGTGCTAGTCCGCAGAGCGTCGAAAAACTGTTTTTT.

The J gene is TRBJ2-7, the V gene TRBV7-2; D may be TRBD2 (5 bases). Trimming pared 6 bases from V and 0 bases from J, leaving 12 bases between. CDR1 and CDR2 from the germline V gene are SGHTA and FQGNSA. The CDR3 contains 14 residues. The CDR3 here is CASRPGISSYEQYF. CDR3 in DNA: TGTGCCAGCAGGCCGGGGATTAGCTCCTACGAGCAGTACTTC. The full variable domain, completed using reference TRBV7-2 and TRBJ2-7, is GAGVSQSPSNKVTEKGKDVELRCDPISGHTALYWYRQSLGQGLEFLIYFQGNSAPDKSGLPSDRFSAERTGGSVSTLTIQRTQQEDSAVYLCASRPGISSYEQYFGPGTRLTVT.

This sequence joins TRBV28 and TRBJ1-1, with a tentative D call TRBD1 (6 bases). The germline gives CDR1 MDHEN, CDR2 SYDVKM. The V end lost 2 bases, the J end lost 9 bases, and 13 bases lay between the germline ends. The CDR3 is made up of 13 amino acids. The CDR3 DNA sequence: TGTGCCAGCAGTTTAGCACAGGGTTTTAAAGCTTTCTTT. Amino acid sequence: CASSLAQGFKAFF.

The chain has TRBV7-2 and TRBJ1-2, with no clear D. Trimming removed 1 base at V and 5 bases at J, with 11 bases between. Germline CDR1 is SGHTA and CDR2 is FQGNSA. The CDR3 is made up of 14 amino acids. This CDR3 reads CASSLGLGTYGYTF. CDR3 nucleotide sequence: TGTGCCAGCAGCTTAGGACTCGGTACTTATGGCTACACCTTC.

This chain links TRBV28 with TRBJ2-1, with TRBD2 identical over 12 bases. J was trimmed by 3 bases and V by 4 bases; bases with no gene match: 7. The V gene's germline CDR1 is MDHEN and CDR2 SYDVKM. This CDR3 is 17 amino acids long. The CDR3 DNA follows: TGTGCCAGCAGTTCCTCAACTAGCGGGAGGTACTACAATGAGCAGTTCTTC. Translated: CASSSSTSGRYYNEQFF.

The chain employs TRBV12-5 and TRBJ2-7, with 9 bases fitting TRBD1. Trimming at V came to 6 bases and at J to 6 bases, leaving 18 bases not matched to a gene. CDR1 LGHNT and CDR2 FRNRAP come from the germline V gene. This CDR3 has 17 residues. For the CDR3, the DNA is TGTGCTAGTGGCAACTGTTACTTGGACAGGGGATCATGCGAGCAGTACTTC. Translating gives CASGNCYLDRGSCEQYF.

The V gene is TRBV9, the J gene TRBJ2-1; 10 bases are shared with TRBD1. V was pared by 2 bases and J by 4 bases, with 6 bases of the junction left unmatched. Germline V gene data show CDR1 as SGDLS and CDR2 as YYNGEE. The CDR3 consists of 16 residues. The CDR3 bases are TGTGCCAGCAGCGTTACCCGGGACAGGGGTTACAATGAGCAGTTCTTC. Translating gives CASSVTRDRGYNEQFF.

The V call is TRBV5-1, the J call TRBJ1-5, with TRBD1 as a possible D gene (5 bases). V lost 0 bases to trimming and J lost 2 bases, with 12 bases between them. The germline V gene encodes CDR1 SGHRS and CDR2 YFSETQ. The CDR3 spans 16 residues. The CDR3 spells CASSLEPDNRNQPQHF. CDR3 bases: TGCGCCAGCAGCTTGGAGCCGGACAACCGCAATCAGCCCCAGCATTTT. Combining the CDR3 with reference TRBV5-1 and TRBJ1-5 gives the whole variable domain KAGVTQTPRYLIKTRGQQVTLSCSPISGHRSVSWYQQTPGQGLQFLFEYFSETQRNKGNFPGRFSGRQFSNSRSEMNVSTLELGDSALYLCASSLEPDNRNQPQHFGDGTRLSIL.

The rearrangement links TRBV19 to TRBJ1-2, with no clear D. The CDR3 spans 13 residues. The V gene's germline CDR1 is LNHDA and CDR2 SQIVND (reference sequence). V was clipped by 10 bases and J by 4 bases, with 16 bases between them. The CDR3: CATMSSLAYGYTF. CDR3 in DNA: TGTGCCACCATGTCGTCACTAGCCTATGGCTACACCTTC.

The chain is built from TRBV2 and TRBJ2-3; D is perhaps TRBD2 (6 bases). The CDR3 runs 15 residues. Trimming took 6 bases from V and 1 from J, leaving 14 bases between them. CDR1 is SNHLY and CDR2 is FYNNEI in the germline V gene. As DNA, the CDR3 is TGTGCCAGCAGGGTAGGGACTTCCGGCACAGATACGCAGTATTTT. Translated: CASRVGTSGTDTQYF.

J is TRBJ2-2 and V is TRBV4-2, with 12 bases matching TRBD2. With V trimmed by 3 bases and J by 2 bases, 4 bases remained unmatched. The germline CDR1 and CDR2 sequences are LGHNA and YNFKEQ. The CDR3 sequence is 17 residues long. The CDR3 nucleotides read TGTGCCAGCAGCCAGGAACTAGCGGGGGGAAACACCGGGGAGCTGTTTTTT. This gives the protein CASSQELAGGNTGELFF.

This clone was seen just once. V is TRBV18 and J is TRBJ1-6; 8 bases are a match to TRBD1. Germline CDR1 KGHSH, CDR2 LQKENI. Trimming at V came to 3 bases and at J to 10 bases, leaving 5 bases not matched to a gene. The CDR3 has 14 residues. The CDR3 spells CASSPGQGDSPLHF. CDR3 nucleotides: TGTGCCAGCTCACCTGGACAGGGTGACTCACCCCTCCACTTT.

The CDR3 is CASSLYASELAGLPYEQYF. CDR3 in DNA: TGTGCCAGCAGCTTATACGCGTCTGAACTAGCGGGACTACCCTACGAGCAGTACTTC. V gene TRBV7-2 combines with J gene TRBJ2-7; 10 bases match TRBD2. CDR1 SGHTA and CDR2 FQGNSA come from the germline V gene. V lost 2 bases, J lost 2 bases, and 15 bases stayed unmatched. This CDR3 has 19 amino acids.

Only one count was recorded for this clone. V and J are TRBV28 and TRBJ1-6; D gene unclear. The V end lost 3 bases, the J end lost 8 bases, and 14 bases lay between the germline ends. The germline CDR1 and CDR2 sequences are MDHEN and SYDVKM. CDR3 length equals 15 residues. The CDR3 loop reads CASSLYRSQDSPLHF. CDR3 nucleotides: TGTGCCAGCAGTTTGTACCGCAGTCAGGATTCACCCCTCCACTTT.

This rearrangement joins TRBV7-3 to TRBJ2-7, with 13 bases aligning to TRBD2. V was pared by 3 bases and J by 3 bases, with 2 bases of the junction left unmatched. The length of the CDR3 is 15 residues. Germline CDR1 is SGHTA and CDR2 is FQGTGA. The CDR3 DNA sequence: TGTGCCAGCAGCTTGGGACTAGCGGGGAACTACGAGCAGTACTTC. Protein sequence: CASSLGLAGNYEQYF.

The V and J genes are TRBV2 and TRBJ1-2; TRBD1 matches at 7 bases. Germline V CDR1 and CDR2: SNHLY, FYNNEI. Trimming removed 8 bases from V and 2 bases from J; junction bases left unmatched: 11. The CDR3 covers 15 residues. For the CDR3, the DNA is TGTGCCAGCGGTGGGGAGACAGGGACCAACTATGGCTACACCTTC. Protein sequence: CASGGETGTNYGYTF. Filled out from reference TRBV2 and TRBJ1-2, the complete variable domain reads EPEVTQTPSHQVTQMGQEVILRCVPISNHLYFYWYRQILGQKVEFLVSFYNNEISEKSEIFDDQFSVERPDGSNFTLKIRSTKLEDSAMYFCASGGETGTNYGYTFGSGTRLTVV.

The genes are TRBV4-2 and TRBJ2-7, with no clear D. Germline CDR1 LGHNA, CDR2 YNFKEQ. Trimming stripped 1 base from V and 2 bases from J, with 9 bases between. The CDR3 is 14 amino acids. In nucleotides, the CDR3 is TGTGCCAGCAGCCAAGTTTTCGGTACCTACGAGCAGTACTTC. It is translated as CASSQVFGTYEQYF.

V and J are TRBV4-1 and TRBJ2-4; D call uncertain. The germline V and J ends were trimmed by 0 bases and 6 bases, with 9 bases remaining between them. CDR3 size: 14 residues. CDR1 is MGHRA, CDR2 YSYEKL, per germline. In DNA, the CDR3 is TGCGCCAGCAGCCAAGAGGGCCTCGGAAACATTCAGTACTTC. Translation gives CASSQEGLGNIQYF.

The rearrangement joins TRBV10-1 to TRBJ2-3; TRBD2 matches at 11 bases. Germline V CDR1 and CDR2: WNHNN, SYGVQD (reference sequence). The CDR3 is made up of 16 amino acids. V trimming: 6 bases; J trimming: 2 bases; junction bases outside the gene matches: 7. DNA of the CDR3: TGCGCCAGCAGCGCCCTGGGACTAGCGGACACAGATACGCAGTATTTT. Residues: CASSALGLADTDTQYF.

The rearrangement links TRBV7-9 to TRBJ2-7; 7 bases agree with TRBD1. This CDR3 contains 16 residues. Germline V lookup: CDR1 SEHNR, CDR2 FQNEAQ (reference sequence). V was pared by 2 bases and J by 3 bases, with 10 bases of the junction left unmatched. Here the CDR3 reads CASSLLGTASRYEQYF. The CDR3 DNA reads TGTGCCAGCAGCTTACTAGGGACAGCAAGCCGCTACGAGCAGTACTTC. Full variable domain (remainder filled in from reference TRBV7-9 and TRBJ2-7): DTGVSQNPRHKITKRGQNVTFRCDPISEHNRLYWYRQTLGQGPEFLTYFQNEAQLEKSRLLSDRFSAERPKGSFSTLEIQRTEQGDSAMYLCASSLLGTASRYEQYFGPGTRLTVT.

This chain connects TRBV4-1 to TRBJ2-7; 10 bases match TRBD2. This CDR3 has 19 residues. The junction had 15 bases not matched to a gene; V was cut back by 4 bases and J by 0 bases. The germline V gene has CDR1 MGHRA and CDR2 YSYEKL. Here the CDR3 DNA reads TGCGCCAGCAGCCCTCAGGGGGGGACTAGCGCCGCCCTCTCCTACGAGCAGTACTTC. Its protein is CASSPQGGTSAALSYEQYF.

The V gene is TRBV11-1, the J gene TRBJ1-1; 8 bases are shared with TRBD1. CDR3 length: 16 amino acids. Germline CDR1 SGHAT, CDR2 FQDESV (reference sequence). V was pared by 5 bases and J by 5 bases, with 13 bases of the junction left unmatched. The CDR3, as DNA: TGTGCCAGCAGCCTCGGGACAGGACCCCAGGGGACTGAAGCTTTCTTT. It encodes CASSLGTGPQGTEAFF.

The chain uses TRBV15 and TRBJ2-6; D gene uncertain. The germline V gene has CDR1 LNHNV and CDR2 YYDKDF (reference sequence). The V gene lost 6 bases and the J gene lost 1 base, with 4 bases spanning the gap. CDR3 size: 13 residues. This chain's CDR3 is CATRLSGANVLTF. DNA for the CDR3: TGTGCCACCAGGTTATCTGGGGCCAACGTCCTGACTTTC.

This clone has a handful of counts. CDR3 protein: CASSIDRGLGDAFF. For the CDR3, the DNA is TGTGCCAGTAGTATAGACAGGGGGCTGGGGGACGCTTTCTTT. The genes are TRBV19 and TRBJ1-1, with 8 bases fitting TRBD1. The V and J ends lost 0 bases and 11 bases, in that order; junction bases with no gene match: 8. From germline, CDR1 is LNHDA and CDR2 SQIVND (reference sequence). CDR3 length: 14 amino acids.

The chain is built from TRBV28 and TRBJ2-1; 10 nucleotides line up with TRBD2. Losses at the gene ends were 6 bases for V and 2 bases for J; bases not matched to a gene: 4. The CDR3 loop spans 15 amino acids. From germline, CDR1 is MDHEN and CDR2 SYDVKM. The DNA for the CDR3 is TGTGCCAGCAGCCATAGCGGGAGGACCTACAATGAGCAGTTCTTC. Translated, it gives CASSHSGRTYNEQFF.

On this clone: Other nucleotide sequences from this sample produce the same CDR3. This chain uses TRBV28 with TRBJ1-5; D is unresolved. V was cut by 1 base and J by 6 bases, with 4 bases left in between. The CDR3 contains 12 residues. CDR1 and CDR2 (germline): MDHEN, SYDVKM. The chain's CDR3 is CASSLSGQPQHF. In DNA form, the CDR3 reads TGTGCCAGCAGTTTATCCGGTCAGCCCCAGCATTTT.

The V call is TRBV5-1, the J call TRBJ1-1; TRBD1 might be the D (6 bases). The germline CDR1 and CDR2 sequences are SGHRS and YFSETQ. The germline V and J ends were trimmed by 4 bases and 0 bases, with 10 bases remaining between them. This CDR3 is built from 14 residues. CDR3 protein: CASSGGQLNTEAFF. As DNA, the CDR3 is TGCGCCAGCAGCGGCGGACAGTTGAACACTGAAGCTTTCTTT.

This chain links TRBV9 with TRBJ2-2, with 7 nucleotides matching TRBD1. The trim removed 0 bases at V and 10 bases at J, leaving 3 bases unmatched. Germline CDR1 and CDR2: SGDLS and YYNGEE. The CDR3 totals 13 residues. CDR3 bases: TGTGCCAGCAGCGTAGGAGGGGGCGCGGAGCTGTTTTTT. Protein sequence: CASSVGGGAELFF. The whole variable domain, filled in from reference TRBV9 and TRBJ2-2, reads DSGVTQTPKHLITATGQRVTLRCSPRSGDLSVYWYQQSLDQGLQFLIQYYNGEERAKGNILERFSAQQFPDLHSELNLSSLELGDSALYFCASSVGGGAELFFGEGSRLTVL.